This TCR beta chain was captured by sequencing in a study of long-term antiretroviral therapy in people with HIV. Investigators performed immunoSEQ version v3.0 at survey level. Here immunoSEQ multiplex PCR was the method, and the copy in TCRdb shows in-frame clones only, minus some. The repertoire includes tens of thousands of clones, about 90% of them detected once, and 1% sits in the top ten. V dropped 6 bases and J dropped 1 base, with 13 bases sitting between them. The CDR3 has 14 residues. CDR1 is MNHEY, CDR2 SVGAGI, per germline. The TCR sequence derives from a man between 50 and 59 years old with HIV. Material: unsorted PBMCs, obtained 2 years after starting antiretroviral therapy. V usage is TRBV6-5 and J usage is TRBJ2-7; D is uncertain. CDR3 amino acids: CASSGHLESYEQYF. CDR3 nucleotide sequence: TGTGCCAGCAGCGGTCACCTAGAGTCCTACGAGCAGTACTTC.